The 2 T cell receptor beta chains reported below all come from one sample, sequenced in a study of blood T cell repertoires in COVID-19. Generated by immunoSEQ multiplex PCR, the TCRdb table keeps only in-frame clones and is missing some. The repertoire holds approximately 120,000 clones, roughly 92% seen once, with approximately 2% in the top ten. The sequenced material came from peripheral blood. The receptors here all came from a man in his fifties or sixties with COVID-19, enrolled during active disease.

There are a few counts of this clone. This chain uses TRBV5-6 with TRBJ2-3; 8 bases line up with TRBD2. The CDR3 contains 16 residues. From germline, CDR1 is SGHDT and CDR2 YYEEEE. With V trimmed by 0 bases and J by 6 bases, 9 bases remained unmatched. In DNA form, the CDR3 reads TGTGCCAGCAGCTTGGCCAAAAGCGGGAGATTGGATACGCAGTATTTT. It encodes CASSLAKSGRLDTQYF.

The CDR3 DNA reads TGTGCCACCAGCAGAGATACATTCGGACAGGCTAATCAGCCCCAGCATTTT. Translated: CATSRDTFGQANQPQHF. The rearrangement uses TRBV15 and TRBJ1-5; 7 bases match TRBD1. CDR3 length: 17 amino acids. Germline CDR1 is LNHNV and CDR2 is YYDKDF (reference sequence). V trimming: 0 bases; J trimming: 4 bases; junction bases outside the gene matches: 9.